The 28 T cell receptor beta chains below all came from one sample that was sequenced in a study of control samples from healthy donors and cancer patients. The protocol was immunoSEQ multiplex PCR, while the TCRdb copy is restricted to in-frame clones and leaves out a portion. The sample includes 120,000 or so clones, about 90% seen only once; the top ten take under 2%. The sample consisted of blood. These receptors all come from a man between 18 and 29 years old in good health.

The chain carries TRBV19 and TRBJ2-1, with D unclear. Germline V gene lookup returns CDR1 LNHDA and CDR2 SQIVND (reference sequence). Trimming left V 2 bases short and J 1 base short, with 9 bases between. The CDR3 runs to 15 residues. The CDR3 nucleotides read TGTGCCAGTAGTATAACTTGGGCGTCCTACAATGAGCAGTTCTTC. Its translation is CASSITWASYNEQFF.

The chain joins TRBV5-1 to TRBJ2-2; 10 bases match TRBD2. CDR1 and CDR2 from the germline V gene are SGHRS and YFSETQ. J gave up 1 base and V 5 bases, and 14 bases lay outside the gene matches. The CDR3 covers 19 residues. This chain's CDR3 is CASRISSGSLGKNTGELFF. As DNA, the CDR3 is TGCGCCAGCAGGATTTCTAGCGGGAGTTTAGGGAAGAACACCGGGGAGCTGTTTTTT.

A single count supports this clone. The chain has TRBV5-1 and TRBJ2-1; D ambiguous. Deletions cut 2 bases from V and 0 bases from J, with 3 bases between. Germline V lookup: CDR1 SGHRS, CDR2 YFSETQ. This CDR3 has 13 residues. CDR3 loop: CASSFGSYNEQFF. The DNA for the CDR3 is TGCGCCAGCAGCTTCGGCTCCTACAATGAGCAGTTCTTC.

The chain uses TRBV24-1 and TRBJ2-1; a weak D match, TRBD1 (7 bases). This CDR3 contains 18 residues. Trimming took 3 bases from V and 1 from J, leaving 18 bases between them. Germline values: CDR1 KGHDR, CDR2 SFDVKD. The CDR3 region is CATSDQSGGSLSYNEQFF. The DNA of the CDR3 is TGTGCCACCAGTGATCAGTCAGGGGGGTCCTTATCCTACAATGAGCAGTTCTTC.

The sample holds a few counts of this clone. The chain joins TRBV7-8 to TRBJ2-5; D may be TRBD1 (5 bases). The germline gives CDR1 SGHVS, CDR2 FQNEAQ. Trimming shortened V by 5 bases and J by 5 bases, and 15 bases separated the two germline ends. This CDR3 has 14 residues. For the CDR3, the DNA is TGTGCCAGCAGCCGAGAACAGGATTGGGAGACCCAGTACTTC. It specifies CASSREQDWETQYF.

The chain joins TRBV29-1 to TRBJ1-1; 8 bases line up with TRBD1. The CDR3 has 13 amino acids. From germline, CDR1 is SQVTM and CDR2 ANQGSEA. Trimming took 7 bases from V and 6 from J; bases not matched to a gene: 10. CDR3 sequence: CSGGQGIRSEAFF. DNA of the CDR3: TGCAGCGGTGGACAGGGAATTAGATCTGAAGCTTTCTTT.

This clone was seen a single time. The rearrangement uses TRBV27 and TRBJ1-2, with 8 nucleotides matching TRBD1. The CDR3 totals 15 residues. Trimming took 5 bases from V and 4 from J; bases not matched to a gene: 9. Germline V gives CDR1 MNHEY, CDR2 SMNVEV (reference sequence). The CDR3 sequence: CASSPGTGAFYGYTF. The CDR3 region has the DNA TGTGCCAGCAGTCCCGGGACAGGAGCATTCTATGGCTACACCTTC.

This chain uses TRBV20-1 with TRBJ1-3, with unresolved D. CDR1 and CDR2 (germline): DFQATT, SNEGSKA (reference sequence). Trimming cost V 3 bases and J 0 bases, with 9 bases left between them. This CDR3 comprises 14 residues. Here the CDR3 reads CSASVSASGNTIYF. CDR3 sequence (DNA): TGCAGTGCTAGTGTCAGCGCCTCTGGAAACACCATATATTTT.

The chain recombines TRBV15 with TRBJ1-2; D unresolved. The CDR3 is 10 amino acids. CDR1 LNHNV and CDR2 YYDKDF come from the germline V gene (reference sequence). Trimming took off 3 bases at V and 6 bases at J, with 2 bases between the two ends. CDR3 amino acids: CATSSDGYTF. The CDR3 DNA reads as TGTGCCACCAGCAGCGATGGCTACACCTTC.

The gene calls are TRBV10-2 and TRBJ1-2; 7 bases line up with TRBD1. The germline V gene encodes CDR1 WSHSY and CDR2 SAAADI. This CDR3 is 15 amino acids long. Unmatched junction bases numbered 5, after V lost 4 bases and J lost 0 bases. CDR3 nucleotide sequence: TGCGCCAGCAGTGTTAGACAGGGACCTAACTATGGCTACACCTTC. Amino acids: CASSVRQGPNYGYTF.

The rearrangement links TRBV7-6 to TRBJ2-3; D unclear. The CDR3 is 18 amino acids. The germline CDR1 and CDR2 sequences are SGHVS and FNYEAQ. Trimming cost V 4 bases and J 6 bases, with 26 bases left between them. The CDR3 nucleotides read TGTGCCAGCAGCTCAGACCCGACGGGCAGCGCGAAGTTGGATACGCAGTATTTT. It encodes CASSSDPTGSAKLDTQYF.

The chain links TRBV7-9 to TRBJ1-2, with 10 positions matching TRBD1. CDR3 size: 15 residues. CDR1 and CDR2 (germline): SEHNR, FQNEAQ (reference sequence). V shed 1 base, J shed 4 bases, and the junction held 3 bases outside the gene matches. In nucleotides, the CDR3 is TGTGCCAGCAGCTTAGGACAGGGGGCTGCCTATGGCTACACCTTC. This sequence encodes CASSLGQGAAYGYTF.

V gene TRBV11-3 combines with J gene TRBJ1-1; no clear D gene. Germline V gene lookup returns CDR1 SGHNT and CDR2 YENEEA. This CDR3 contains 13 residues. V lost 5 bases and J lost 4, with 11 bases in between. The CDR3 loop reads CASSKGSGTEAFF. CDR3 DNA sequence: TGTGCCAGCAGCAAAGGGTCTGGCACTGAAGCTTTCTTT.

V and J are TRBV27 and TRBJ2-1, with a weak D call TRBD2 (5 bases). The CDR3 is made up of 14 amino acids. The V end lost 7 bases, the J end lost 5 bases, and 15 bases lay between the germline ends. Germline V CDR1 and CDR2: MNHEY, SMNVEV (reference sequence). The CDR3 protein is CASKVSGSNNEQFF. The CDR3 nucleotides read TGTGCCAGCAAGGTATCGGGATCCAACAATGAGCAGTTCTTC.

The chain couples TRBV7-7 to TRBJ2-5; 12 bases are shared with TRBD1. Germline V gene sequence: CDR1 SSHAT, CDR2 FNYEAQ (reference sequence). This CDR3 is 15 amino acids long. Losses at the gene ends were 3 bases for V and 5 bases for J; bases not matched to a gene: 4. The CDR3 spells CASSFLGQGAETQYF. Written as DNA, the CDR3 is TGTGCCAGCAGCTTTCTGGGACAGGGGGCTGAGACCCAGTACTTC.

The rearrangement joins TRBV7-2 to TRBJ2-5, with D tentatively TRBD2 (5 bases). The CDR3 has 14 amino acids. Deletions cut 4 bases from V and 2 bases from J, with 11 bases between. Germline CDR1 and CDR2: SGHTA and FQGNSA. CDR3 DNA: TGTGCCAGCAGCTCCGACGGGGTTCAAGAGACCCAGTACTTC. This sequence encodes CASSSDGVQETQYF.

The rearrangement joins TRBV25-1 to TRBJ2-7; weak D call: TRBD2 (5 bases). Trimming left V 5 bases short and J 4 bases short, with 9 bases between. Looked up from germline, CDR1 is MGHDK and CDR2 is SYGVNS. The CDR3 loop spans 12 amino acids. CDR3 sequence reads: CASSSRDYEQYF. The CDR3 nucleotides are TGTGCCAGCAGTAGTCGGGATTACGAGCAGTACTTC.

The V call is TRBV19, the J call TRBJ1-4; no clear D. There are 15 residues in the CDR3. Per the germline V gene, CDR1 is LNHDA and CDR2 is SQIVND (reference sequence). V was cut by 6 bases and J by 2 bases, with 13 bases left in between. This chain's CDR3 is CASSIFAGTNEKLFF. The DNA for the CDR3 is TGTGCCAGTAGCATATTCGCCGGGACTAATGAAAAACTGTTTTTT.

This sequence joins TRBV5-6 and TRBJ2-7; D gene ambiguous. CDR1 and CDR2 from the germline V gene are SGHDT and YYEEEE. V was trimmed by 1 base and J by 5 bases, leaving 13 bases between them. CDR3 length: 14 amino acids. Here the CDR3 reads CASSLSRILNEQYF. The CDR3 DNA reads TGTGCCAGCAGCTTGTCGCGGATACTTAACGAGCAGTACTTC.

The chain carries TRBV25-1 and TRBJ2-7, with unresolved D. V was trimmed by 1 base and J by 3 bases, leaving 7 bases between them. This CDR3 is 13 amino acids long. CDR1 and CDR2 (germline): MGHDK, SYGVNS. CDR3 sequence: CASSESRSYEQYF. The CDR3 DNA follows: TGTGCCAGCAGTGAATCCCGCAGCTACGAGCAGTACTTC.

The chain couples TRBV5-1 to TRBJ1-6; no reliable D call. CDR3 length: 13 amino acids. Per the germline V gene, CDR1 is SGHRS and CDR2 is YFSETQ. V dropped 1 base and J dropped 4 bases, with 3 bases sitting between them. The CDR3 DNA reads TGCGCCAGCAGCTTGAATTATAATTCACCCCTCCACTTT. This gives the protein CASSLNYNSPLHF.

The chain couples TRBV19 to TRBJ2-7, with TRBD2 as a possible D gene (6 bases). The CDR3 sequence is 14 residues long. Per the germline V gene, CDR1 is LNHDA and CDR2 is SQIVND (reference sequence). Deletions cut 5 bases from V and 2 bases from J, with 13 bases between. CDR3 region: CASSFGGPAYEQYF. CDR3 in DNA: TGTGCCAGTAGTTTCGGAGGGCCAGCCTACGAGCAGTACTTC.

DNA for the CDR3: TGTGCCAGCAGAGGACAGGGGGTCAGCGAGCAGTACTTC. Protein: CASRGQGVSEQYF. The chain carries TRBV6-5 and TRBJ2-7; 10 nucleotides agree with TRBD1. Germline V gene data show CDR1 as MNHEY and CDR2 as SVGAGI. V shed 6 bases and J 6 bases; nucleotides not matched to a gene: 5. This CDR3 region has 13 residues.

This clone was seen a few times. The chain uses TRBV19 and TRBJ2-1; 15 nucleotides match TRBD2. V lost 1 base, J lost 7 bases, and 2 bases stayed unmatched. Germline V gene sequence: CDR1 LNHDA, CDR2 SQIVND (reference sequence). The CDR3 has 16 residues. Written as DNA, the CDR3 is TGTGCCAGTAGTATAGCCGGACTAGCGGGAGGGAATGAGCAGTTCTTC. This translates into CASSIAGLAGGNEQFF. The complete variable domain, with remaining parts taken from reference TRBV19 and TRBJ2-1, reads DGGITQSPKYLFRKEGQNVTLSCEQNLNHDAMYWYRQDPGQGLRLIYYSQIVNDFQKGDIAEGYSVSREKKESFPLTVTSAQKNPTAFYLCASSIAGLAGGNEQFFGPGTRLTVL.

The chain uses TRBV28 and TRBJ2-6; 9 nucleotides match TRBD1. The CDR3 consists of 19 residues. The J segment lost 0 bases and the V segment lost 7 bases, leaving 13 bases of the junction unmatched. Germline V gives CDR1 MDHEN, CDR2 SYDVKM. The CDR3 sequence is CASTPFWGQGLSGANVLTF. In DNA, the CDR3 is TGTGCCAGCACCCCCTTCTGGGGACAGGGACTCTCTGGGGCCAACGTCCTGACTTTC.

The CDR3 DNA sequence: TGTGCCAGCAGTGCCTATCGGATCGGACAGGGGGTGTACGAGCAGTACTTC. It codes for CASSAYRIGQGVYEQYF. The chain has TRBV6-1 and TRBJ2-7; TRBD1 aligns across 10 bases. The CDR3 length is 17 residues. Trimming took 4 bases from V and 4 from J; bases not matched to a gene: 13. Germline V gene lookup returns CDR1 MNHNS and CDR2 SASEGT.

V is TRBV9 and J is TRBJ1-2; D gene unclear. Germline CDR1 and CDR2: SGDLS and YYNGEE. V shed 0 bases and J shed 0 bases, with 6 bases lying between them. The CDR3 runs 14 residues. The CDR3 nucleotides read TGTGCCAGCAGCGTAGACAGAGCTAACTATGGCTACACCTTC. Its translation: CASSVDRANYGYTF.

V gene TRBV7-2 combines with J gene TRBJ2-7, with 11 bases fitting TRBD1. The CDR3 runs 15 residues. Trimming removed 5 bases from V and 3 bases from J; junction bases left unmatched: 6. Germline assignment: CDR1 SGHTA and CDR2 FQGNSA. The CDR3 protein is CASSIRDRGCYEQYF. The CDR3, as DNA: TGTGCCAGCAGCATCCGGGACAGGGGGTGCTACGAGCAGTACTTC.